This T cell receptor (beta chain) came from a study of shared clonotypes between healthy human individuals. Study information: The people who gave samples were a couple of women and a few men aged 18 to 49.

Germline loops: CDR1 MNHEY, CDR2 SMNVEV (reference sequence). The CDR3 is made up of 15 amino acids. Between the trimmed V and J ends, which lost 0 bases and 6 bases, there was a span of 14 bases. The test was conducted at deep level. Libraries were prepared by immunoSEQ multiplex PCR; TCRdb keeps only in-frame clonotypes and omits some of them. The top ten clones hold 0.89% of a sample with around 1,000,000 clones, approximately 80% of them seen once. Material for sequencing was memory CD4+ T cells from PBMCs. Subset specified: CD45RA-negative fraction. This sequence joins TRBV27 and TRBJ1-2, with a weak D call TRBD1 (6 bases). This TCR came from a man younger than 35 in good health. Some clones in this sample may be carry-over from other donors' samples. CDR3 amino acids: CASSLSWGAPHGYTF. The CDR3 coding sequence is TGTGCCAGCAGTTTATCGTGGGGGGCGCCCCATGGCTACACCTTC.